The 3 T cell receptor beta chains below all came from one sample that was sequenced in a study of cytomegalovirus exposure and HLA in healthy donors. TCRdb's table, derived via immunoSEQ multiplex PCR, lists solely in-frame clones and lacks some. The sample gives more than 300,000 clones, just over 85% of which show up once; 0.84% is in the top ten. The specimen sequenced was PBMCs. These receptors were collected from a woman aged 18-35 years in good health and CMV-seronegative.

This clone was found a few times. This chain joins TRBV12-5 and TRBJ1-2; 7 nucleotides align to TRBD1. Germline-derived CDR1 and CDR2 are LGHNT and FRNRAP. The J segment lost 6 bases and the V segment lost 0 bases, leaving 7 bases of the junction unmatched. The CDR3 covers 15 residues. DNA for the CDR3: TGTGCTAGTGGTTTGGTACGAGGAGGGGGCAATGGCTACACCTTC. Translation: CASGLVRGGGNGYTF.

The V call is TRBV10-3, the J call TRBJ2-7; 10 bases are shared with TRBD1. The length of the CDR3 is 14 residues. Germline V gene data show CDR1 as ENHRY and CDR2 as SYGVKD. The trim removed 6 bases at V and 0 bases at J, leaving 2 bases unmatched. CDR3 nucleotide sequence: TGTGCCATCAGGGGGACAGGGGACTCCTACGAGCAGTACTTC. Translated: CAIRGTGDSYEQYF.

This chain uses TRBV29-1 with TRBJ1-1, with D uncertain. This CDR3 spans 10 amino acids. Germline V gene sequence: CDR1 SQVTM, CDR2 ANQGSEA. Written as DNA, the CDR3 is TGCAGTGTAATAAACACTGAAGCTTTCTTT. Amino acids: CSVINTEAFF.